These T cell receptor beta chains were read from a single sample in a study of cytomegalovirus exposure and HLA in healthy donors. Clones were sequenced by immunoSEQ multiplex PCR, and TCRdb holds only the in-frame ones, with some missing. Among some 250,000 clones, 90% were seen once, and the ten largest hold 3% to 3.5%. Sequenced input: PBMCs. These receptors originate from a woman aged 25 to 45 in good health and CMV-seronegative. Both conserved end residues are part of each CDR3. The D gene is left open where the match is weak. Expanded clones get a size class; other rows say once, few or many, or leave the size out.

abundance | j_gene | d_gene | v_gene | len | CDR3nt | CDR3aa
NA | TRBJ2-2 | NA | TRBV25-1 | 14 | TGTGCCAGCAGTGATCGGGTGAACACCGGGGAGCTGTTTTTT | CASSDRVNTGELFF
NA | TRBJ1-5 | TRBD1 | TRBV28 | 14 | TGTGCCAGCAGTCCGGACAGGGCCAATCAGCCCCAGCATTTT | CASSPDRANQPQHF
NA | TRBJ2-6 | NA | TRBV5-1 | 14 | TGCGCCAGCAAGGAGGGCCCTGGGGCCAACGTCCTGACTTTC | CASKEGPGANVLTF
NA | TRBJ2-3 | NA | TRBV6-6 | 12 | TGTGCCAGCAGTTACTCCCCAGATACGCAGTATTTT | CASSYSPDTQYF
NA | TRBJ2-2 | NA | TRBV11-3 | 16 | TGTGCCAGCAGCTTGGGGACACACGCGAACACCGGGGAGCTGTTTTTT | CASSLGTHANTGELFF
NA | TRBJ2-7 | NA | TRBV28 | 15 | TGTGCCAGCAGTTTGCCTCGACAGGCCTCCTACGAGCAGTACTTC | CASSLPRQASYEQYF
NA | TRBJ2-7 | TRBD1 | TRBV4-3 | 14 | TGCGCCAGCAGCCAAGGGACAGGGACCTACGAGCAGTACTTC | CASSQGTGTYEQYF
NA | TRBJ2-3 | NA | TRBV15 | 16 | TGTGCCACCACCTTGCATCCGGGGGGCCGCACAGATACGCAGTATTTT | CATTLHPGGRTDTQYF
NA | TRBJ1-1 | NA | TRBV2 | 15 | TGTGCCAGCAGCGAAACAGGTGATGGGTTCACTGAAGCTTTCTTT | CASSETGDGFTEAFF
NA | TRBJ2-3 | NA | TRBV27 | 18 | TGTGCCAGCAGTTTATTCCCGGGCTCCTCCCTGGGCACAGATACGCAGTATTTT | CASSLFPGSSLGTDTQYF
NA | TRBJ2-5 | TRBD2 | TRBV5-1 | 14 | TGCGCCAGCAGGACCGGAGGCGGGGGGGAGACCCAGTACTTC | CASRTGGGGETQYF
NA | TRBJ1-5 | NA | TRBV13 | 12 | TGTGCCAGCAGCTTTGGTCGTCAGCCCCAGCATTTT | CASSFGRQPQHF
NA | TRBJ1-1 | TRBD1 | TRBV28 | 16 | TGTGCCAGCAGTTTGTGGCAGGGGGCCGGTGGCACTGAAGCTTTCTTT | CASSLWQGAGGTEAFF
NA | TRBJ2-6 | NA | TRBV16 | 16 | TGTGCCAGCAGCCAATCGGCGGGTGTGGGGGCCAACGTCCTGACTTTC | CASSQSAGVGANVLTF
NA | TRBJ2-7 | TRBD1 | TRBV27 | 15 | TGTGCCAGCAGTCCGCTAGGGACAGGACCCTATGAGCAGTACTTC | CASSPLGTGPYEQYF
few | TRBJ2-7 | TRBD2 | TRBV2 | 14 | TGTGCCAGCAGTCCTAGCGGGAGTGGGTACGAGCAGTACTTC | CASSPSGSGYEQYF
NA | TRBJ2-3 | NA | TRBV9 | 15 | TGTGCCAGCAGCGTAACTAACAGAAACACAGATACGCAGTATTTT | CASSVTNRNTDTQYF
NA | TRBJ2-7 | TRBD1 | TRBV25-1 | 15 | TGTGCCAGCAGTGATCCGGGACAGGGACGCGGCGAGCAGTACTTC | CASSDPGQGRGEQYF
NA | TRBJ2-1 | TRBD2 | TRBV6-6 | 15 | TGTGCCAGCAGCTCTAGCGGTAGCTCCTACAATGAGCAGTTCTTC | CASSSSGSSYNEQFF
NA | TRBJ2-7 | TRBD1 | TRBV5-4 | 16 | TGTGCCAGCAGCCCCCTAGGGACAGGGGTCGGCCACGAGCAGTACTTC | CASSPLGTGVGHEQYF
NA | TRBJ1-4 | TRBD1 | TRBV2 | 12 | TGTGCCGGGGGACAGGTCTCCGGAAAACTGTTTTTT | CAGGQVSGKLFF
NA | TRBJ2-5 | TRBD1 | TRBV11-2 | 15 | TGTGCCAGCACTCCGGACAGGGGGGTCCAAGAGACCCAGTACTTC | CASTPDRGVQETQYF
NA | TRBJ2-3 | NA | TRBV5-1 | 14 | TGCGCCAGCAGCTTGACTAGCCGGGCAGATACGCAGTATTTT | CASSLTSRADTQYF
NA | TRBJ2-1 | TRBD2 | TRBV5-6 | 14 | TGTGCCAGCTCAGGACTAGCGGGAGGCAATGAGCAGTTCTTC | CASSGLAGGNEQFF
NA | TRBJ2-7 | NA | TRBV5-6 | 17 | TGTGCCAGCAGCTTCGGCCTCATTGACCACGGACCCTACGAGCAGTACTTC | CASSFGLIDHGPYEQYF
NA | TRBJ2-5 | NA | TRBV2 | 14 | TGTGCCAGCATCGGAGGGGTGTACCAAGAGACCCAGTACTTC | CASIGGVYQETQYF
NA | TRBJ2-7 | NA | TRBV5-1 | 11 | TGCGCCAGCAGTAATGCCGCCGAGCAGTACTTC | CASSNAAEQYF
NA | TRBJ2-2 | NA | TRBV27 | 13 | TGTGCCAGCGGCAACAATAACAGCGGGGAGCTGTTTTTT | CASGNNNSGELFF
NA | TRBJ2-1 | NA | TRBV10-1 | 16 | TGCGCCAGCAGTGACAGGGAGGCTGGGCTACACAATGAGCAGTTCTTC | CASSDREAGLHNEQFF
once | TRBJ2-1 | NA | TRBV4-2 | 15 | TGTGCCAGCAGCCAAGATAAAGGACTATTCAATGAGCAGTTCTTC | CASSQDKGLFNEQFF
NA | TRBJ2-7 | NA | TRBV4-1 | 16 | TGCGCCAGCACCCAAGAAGAAGGGAGTGGGAACTACGAGCAGTACTTC | CASTQEEGSGNYEQYF
many | TRBJ2-2 | NA | TRBV4-2 | 13 | TGTGCCAGCAGCCAAGATGGGCGGTGGGAGCTGTTTTTT | CASSQDGRWELFF
NA | TRBJ2-5 | NA | TRBV7-9 | 16 | TGTGCCAGCAGCTTCTCGGTAGTCAGAGCGGGAGAGACCCAGTACTTC | CASSFSVVRAGETQYF
NA | TRBJ2-3 | TRBD2 | TRBV30 | 14 | TGTGCCTGGAATTCGGCGGGGGGTCGGGATACGCAGTATTTT | CAWNSAGGRDTQYF
NA | TRBJ2-3 | TRBD2 | TRBV7-2 | 16 | TGTGCCAGCAGCCGTTCAGCGGGATCCACTGCAGATACGCAGTATTTT | CASSRSAGSTADTQYF
NA | TRBJ2-3 | NA | TRBV4-3 | 19 | TGCGCCAGCAGCCAAGATCGGAACCGGGACTTCGTTAGCACAGATACGCAGTATTTT | CASSQDRNRDFVSTDTQYF
NA | TRBJ1-2 | NA | TRBV27 | 16 | TGTGCCAGCAGTTTCGGGGGAGCCGCAGGGTCCTATGGCTACACCTTC | CASSFGGAAGSYGYTF
NA | TRBJ2-7 | TRBD1 | TRBV6-1 | 15 | TGTGCCAGCAGTGAAATCGGGGGACAGGGGTACGAGCAGTACTTC | CASSEIGGQGYEQYF
NA | TRBJ2-5 | NA | TRBV9 | 14 | TGTGCCAGCAGCGTAGGGCTTGTGCGTGAGACCCAGTACTTC | CASSVGLVRETQYF
NA | TRBJ2-5 | TRBD2 | TRBV27 | 16 | TGTGCCAGCCTTTTAGTAGCGGGAGGGCCCAAAGAGACCCAGTACTTC | CASLLVAGGPKETQYF
NA | TRBJ1-1 | NA | TRBV29-1 | 12 | TGCAGCGTTGGCAGGGGCTCCACTGAAGCTTTCTTT | CSVGRGSTEAFF
many | TRBJ2-1 | TRBD2 | TRBV25-1 | 18 | TGTGCCAGCAGTGAATACCCTGCGGGGGGCGGGCGTAACAATGAGCAGTTCTTC | CASSEYPAGGGRNNEQFF
NA | TRBJ2-7 | TRBD1 | TRBV9 | 14 | TGTGCCAGCAGCCTCGGACAGGGGTCCTACGAGCAGTACTTC | CASSLGQGSYEQYF
NA | TRBJ1-2 | NA | TRBV4-1 | 13 | TGCGCCAGCAGCCAGGGGGCCCTCTATGGCTACACCTTC | CASSQGALYGYTF
NA | TRBJ1-3 | TRBD1 | TRBV7-6 | 15 | TGTGCCAGCAGCTTAGGGGACAGTTCCGGAAACACCATATATTTT | CASSLGDSSGNTIYF
NA | TRBJ1-4 | TRBD1 | TRBV28 | 15 | TGTGCCAGCAGTCCCGGGACAGAAACTAATGAAAAACTGTTTTTT | CASSPGTETNEKLFF
NA | TRBJ1-2 | NA | TRBV28 | 14 | TGTGCCAGCAGTACTCCAGGGGAGTACTATGGCTACACCTTC | CASSTPGEYYGYTF
NA | TRBJ2-7 | NA | TRBV27 | 14 | TGTGCCAGCAGTTTCTCGGTGGGGTCCTACGAGCAGTACTTC | CASSFSVGSYEQYF
NA | TRBJ2-5 | NA | TRBV4-1 | 15 | TGCGCCAGCAGCCAAGTTGGAGTTTTGGGAGAGACCCAGTACTTC | CASSQVGVLGETQYF
NA | TRBJ2-7 | TRBD2 | TRBV5-5 | 16 | TGTGCCAGCAGCTTGGCCCGTGCGGGAGGGAGATACGAGCAGTACTTC | CASSLARAGGRYEQYF
NA | TRBJ2-1 | TRBD1 | TRBV2 | 15 | TGTGCCAGCAGGGGGACAGGGGGCCCGGGCAATGAGCAGTTCTTC | CASRGTGGPGNEQFF
NA | TRBJ2-7 | NA | TRBV19 | 15 | TGTGCCAGTAGTATCGGGGGCACTAGCTCCTACGAGCAGTACTTC | CASSIGGTSSYEQYF
many | TRBJ1-4 | NA | TRBV19 | 14 | TGTGCCAGTACAAGCGGCAGGGGTCGGGAAAAACTGTTTTTT | CASTSGRGREKLFF
NA | TRBJ2-3 | NA | TRBV5-6 | 12 | TGTGCCAGCAGCTTTAAGGGGGATACGCAGTATTTT | CASSFKGDTQYF
NA | TRBJ1-5 | TRBD1 | TRBV5-6 | 14 | TGTGCCAGCAGCTTGGGGCAGGGGGCCCAGCCCCAGCATTTT | CASSLGQGAQPQHF
NA | TRBJ1-2 | TRBD1 | TRBV28 | 14 | TGTGCCAGCAGTTTGCGTGGGACAGGCTATGGCTACACCTTC | CASSLRGTGYGYTF
NA | TRBJ1-4 | TRBD1 | TRBV5-1 | 14 | TGCGCCAGCAGCACCGACAGGGGTAGGGAAAAACTGTTTTTT | CASSTDRGREKLFF
NA | TRBJ2-1 | NA | TRBV13 | 16 | TGTGCCAGCAGCTTAGAACGGAGGGGCTCCTACAATGAGCAGTTCTTC | CASSLERRGSYNEQFF
few | TRBJ2-2 | TRBD2 | TRBV28 | 16 | TGTGCCAGCAGCCGGACTAGCGGGAGTATGACCGGGGAGCTGTTTTTT | CASSRTSGSMTGELFF